The sequence of this T cell receptor (beta chain) was determined in a study of cytomegalovirus exposure and HLA in healthy donors. Study-level background: Most genotyped donors, around 86% of about 400, had Caucasian-associated genetic ancestry. Regarding the study as a whole: Sequencing likely caused a cluster of highly shared sequence variants. Among TCR beta chains, those listed as cytomegalovirus-associated numbered about 160.

The PCR made use of 60 Vbeta and 13 Jbeta primers. Repertoires were generated with immunoSEQ multiplex PCR, while TCRdb's copy carries only in-frame clones and drops some. The table has just under 250,000 clones, about 81% seen once; the top ten hold 5% to 6.5%. This cohort consisted of healthy bone marrow donors. On this clone: The target antigen is unknown.

CDR1 is MDHEN, CDR2 SYDVKM, per germline. The length of the CDR3 is 18 residues. The V gene end was trimmed by 6 bases and the J gene end by 1 base; junction bases not matched to a gene: 15. Sequencing used PBMCs. This TCR derives from a woman between 35 and 50 years old in good health and CMV-seropositive. The chain combines TRBV28 with TRBJ2-7, with TRBD2 matching over 10 bases. CDR3 DNA sequence: TGTGCCAGCAGCCAGGTTGGGCTAGCGGGAGATCGGTCCTACGAGCAGTACTTC. This sequence encodes CASSQVGLAGDRSYEQYF.